This passage covers 24 T cell receptor beta chains from one sample sequenced in a study of T cell responses to AZD1222 COVID-19 vaccine. The assay was immunoSEQ multiplex PCR, and TCRdb's table has in-frame clones only and misses some. The sample lists over 85,000 clones, around 90% occurring once. The sample was peripheral blood, taken 28 days after the second AZD1222 dose. These receptors all come from an adult who received the AZD1222 COVID-19 vaccine.

The gene calls are TRBV6-5 and TRBJ1-2, with D unresolved. The germline gives CDR1 MNHEY, CDR2 SVGAGI. V gave up 7 bases and J gave up 3 bases, with 12 bases separating them. This CDR3 comprises 13 residues. In nucleotides, the CDR3 is TGTGCCAGCACCTCACCTGTCGACTATGGCTACACCTTC. Translated: CASTSPVDYGYTF.

The chain joins TRBV27 to TRBJ2-1; TRBD2 matches 12 bases. V was clipped by 7 bases and J by 7 bases; unmatched bases: 20. There are 19 residues in the CDR3. In germline, CDR1 is MNHEY, CDR2 SMNVEV (reference sequence). The CDR3 nucleotides are TGTGCCAGCACCTCAGCTGGGGTCACCGGGACTAGCGGGCTTAATGAGCAGTTCTTC. It encodes CASTSAGVTGTSGLNEQFF.

The chain employs TRBV5-1 and TRBJ2-1; D is possibly TRBD2 (6 bases). V lost 2 bases and J lost 0, with 15 bases in between. The CDR3 covers 17 residues. Germline CDR1 SGHRS, CDR2 YFSETQ. CDR3 loop: CASSLSGRPSSYNEQFF. Written as DNA, the CDR3 is TGCGCCAGCAGCTTAAGTGGGAGGCCGAGCTCCTACAATGAGCAGTTCTTC.

The chain links TRBV27 to TRBJ1-2, with D maybe TRBD1 (5 bases). The V gene's germline CDR1 is MNHEY and CDR2 SMNVEV (reference sequence). The CDR3 consists of 14 residues. Trimming took 5 bases from V and 3 from J, leaving 13 bases between them. The CDR3 spells CASSRGLSYYGYTF. The CDR3 DNA sequence: TGTGCCAGCAGTAGGGGCCTATCCTACTATGGCTACACCTTC.

J is TRBJ2-3 and V is TRBV6-5; tentative D call: TRBD2 (6 bases). The V gene's germline CDR1 is MNHEY and CDR2 SVGAGI. Trimming took 0 bases from V and 3 from J, leaving 7 bases between them. The CDR3 has 14 residues. The CDR3 DNA reads TGTGCCAGCAGTTACTCCGGGGGAACAGATACGCAGTATTTT. It translates to CASSYSGGTDTQYF.

The table lists this clone with a count of one. This sequence joins TRBV2 and TRBJ1-2; TRBD1 agrees at 9 bases. Germline CDR1 SNHLY, CDR2 FYNNEI. The trim removed 8 bases at V and 8 bases at J, leaving 18 bases unmatched. The CDR3 consists of 16 residues. The CDR3 nucleotides are TGTGCCAGCTCAGACGACACCGGGACAGGGCCATCCGGCTACACCTTC. Translation: CASSDDTGTGPSGYTF.

This chain joins TRBV11-3 and TRBJ2-1; D gene ambiguous. Trimming left V 0 bases short and J 8 bases short, with 2 bases between. The CDR3 contains 11 residues. From germline, CDR1 is SGHNT and CDR2 YENEEA. The CDR3 loop is CASSLEYEQFF. DNA for the CDR3: TGTGCCAGCAGCTTAGAATATGAGCAGTTCTTC.

The chain carries TRBV6-5 and TRBJ2-2, with 10 nucleotides matching TRBD1. Germline lookup yields CDR1 MNHEY and CDR2 SVGAGI. V lost 6 bases and J lost 6; bases outside the gene matches: 7. This CDR3 is built from 15 residues. The CDR3 sequence: CASRRDRGRPGELFF. The CDR3, as DNA: TGTGCCAGCAGACGTGACAGGGGGCGCCCCGGGGAGCTGTTTTTT.

The chain uses TRBV6-6 and TRBJ1-5; D is possibly TRBD1 (6 bases). This CDR3 is built from 17 residues. The germline V gene has CDR1 MNHNY and CDR2 SVGAGI (reference sequence). Trimming removed 7 bases at V and 0 bases at J, with 19 bases between. The CDR3 reads CASTRGAPTYSNQPQHF. CDR3 nucleotide sequence: TGTGCCAGCACTCGGGGGGCCCCTACATATAGCAATCAGCCCCAGCATTTT.

The gene calls are TRBV14 and TRBJ1-2; D gene uncertain. The CDR3 has 13 amino acids. The V gene's germline CDR1 is SGHDN and CDR2 FVKESK. Between the trimmed V and J ends, which lost 2 bases and 7 bases, there was a span of 11 bases. The CDR3 region is CASSQMGIGGYTF. Written as DNA, the CDR3 is TGTGCCAGCAGCCAAATGGGGATAGGTGGCTACACCTTC.

This chain joins TRBV5-1 and TRBJ2-5, with 7 bases that match TRBD2. The CDR3 runs 14 residues. The germline CDR1 and CDR2 sequences are SGHRS and YFSETQ. Unmatched junction bases numbered 10, after V lost 4 bases and J lost 7 bases. The CDR3 coding sequence is TGCGCCAGCAGCCCCGGGGAGGGGACGTCGACCCAGTACTTC. Translation gives CASSPGEGTSTQYF.

This clone was detected once. The chain recombines TRBV7-3 with TRBJ2-3, with D perhaps TRBD1 or TRBD2 (6 bases each). The V gene lost 4 bases and the J gene lost 4 bases, with 12 bases spanning the gap. Germline V gene sequence: CDR1 SGHTA, CDR2 FQGTGA. CDR3 length equals 14 residues. The CDR3, as DNA: TGTGCCAGCAGCTCCTCGGGGGCCGCAGATACGCAGTATTTT. Residues: CASSSSGAADTQYF.

The chain carries TRBV2 and TRBJ1-1, with TRBD1 identical over 8 bases. Unmatched junction bases numbered 6, after V lost 8 bases and J lost 1 base. The length of the CDR3 is 14 residues. Per the germline V gene, CDR1 is SNHLY and CDR2 is FYNNEI. CDR3 sequence reads: CASGQGFGNTEAFF. The CDR3 nucleotides are TGTGCCAGCGGACAGGGTTTCGGGAACACTGAAGCTTTCTTT. Full variable domain (missing parts from reference TRBV2 and TRBJ1-1): EPEVTQTPSHQVTQMGQEVILRCVPISNHLYFYWYRQILGQKVEFLVSFYNNEISEKSEIFDDQFSVERPDGSNFTLKIRSTKLEDSAMYFCASGQGFGNTEAFFGQGTRLTVV.

CDR3 nucleotides: TGTGCCAGCAGCCCTAGGGCTGGGAATGAGCAGTTCTTC. It is translated as CASSPRAGNEQFF. This chain joins TRBV7-6 and TRBJ2-1; D uncertain. The CDR3 totals 13 residues. The V gene's germline CDR1 is SGHVS and CDR2 FNYEAQ. The ends were cut back, 5 bases at V and 7 bases at J, with 12 bases in the middle.

About this clone: Other DNA sequences from this sample encode an identical CDR3 as well. The rearrangement uses TRBV3-1 (or the pseudogene TRBV3-2) and TRBJ1-5; 7 nucleotides agree with TRBD1. The junction had 8 bases not matched to a gene; V was cut back by 6 bases and J by 6 bases. The CDR3 is made up of 14 amino acids. Germline lookup yields CDR1 LGHDT and CDR2 YNNKEL (reference sequence). For the CDR3, the DNA is TGTGCCAGCAGTCAGGGGGGCGGGGGTCAGCCCCAGCATTTT. Its translation is CASSQGGGGQPQHF.

The V and J genes are TRBV5-1 and TRBJ2-7; the match to TRBD1 covers 9 bases. The V gene end was trimmed by 2 bases and the J gene end by 4 bases; junction bases not matched to a gene: 4. Germline CDR1 SGHRS, CDR2 YFSETQ. The CDR3 has 14 residues. The chain's CDR3 is CASSLTGGRYEQYF. CDR3 DNA: TGCGCCAGCAGCTTAACAGGGGGCAGATACGAGCAGTACTTC.

Details on this clone: Distinct nucleotide sequences in the sample also encode this CDR3. V usage is TRBV7-9 and J usage is TRBJ1-1; D not resolved. Germline-derived CDR1 and CDR2 are SEHNR and FQNEAQ (reference sequence). Trimming removed 1 base at V and 0 bases at J, with 3 bases between. This CDR3 has 13 amino acids. The CDR3, as DNA: TGTGCCAGCAGCTTAGACGTGAACACTGAAGCTTTCTTT. Translating it yields CASSLDVNTEAFF.

The chain links TRBV5-1 to TRBJ2-2; 13 nucleotides align to TRBD2. Germline CDR1 and CDR2: SGHRS and YFSETQ. The CDR3 consists of 16 residues. V shed 4 bases, J shed 8 bases, and the junction held 8 bases outside the gene matches. The CDR3 loop is CASSEGLAGAKGELFF. The CDR3 DNA follows: TGCGCCAGCAGCGAAGGACTAGCGGGAGCCAAGGGGGAGCTGTTTTTT.

The chain carries TRBV7-9 and TRBJ2-1; 10 bases are a match to TRBD2. CDR1 and CDR2 (germline): SEHNR, FQNEAQ (reference sequence). This CDR3 has 15 residues. J lost 6 bases, V lost 0 bases, and 2 bases had no gene match. CDR3: CASSLALAGGNEQFF. The CDR3 DNA reads TGTGCCAGCAGCTTAGCGTTAGCGGGAGGCAATGAGCAGTTCTTC.

This clone was counted between two and nine times. The V and J genes are TRBV11-2 and TRBJ2-7; a possible D gene is TRBD2 (6 bases). The germline gives CDR1 SGHAT, CDR2 FQNNGV. The CDR3 is made up of 17 amino acids. V was shortened by 5 bases and J by 2 bases, with 22 bases between the two germline ends. The CDR3 DNA reads as TGTGCCAGCAGCCACTCTGCGACCGGGGGAATCGCCTACGAGCAGTACTTC. The encoded protein is CASSHSATGGIAYEQYF.

The rearrangement joins TRBV6-2 or TRBV6-3 to TRBJ2-3; 10 nucleotides agree with TRBD2. Germline V gene data show CDR1 as MNHEY and CDR2 as SVGEGT. V lost 6 bases, J lost 2 bases, and 5 bases stayed unmatched. This CDR3 is built from 15 residues. The CDR3 is CASSLSGGATDTQYF. The CDR3, as DNA: TGTGCCAGCAGCCTCAGCGGGGGGGCCACAGATACGCAGTATTTT.

This clone was seen only a few times. The chain recombines TRBV10-3 with TRBJ2-2; TRBD2 is a possible D gene (6 bases). The V and J ends lost 9 bases and 6 bases respectively, with 14 bases between them. Germline-derived CDR1 and CDR2 are ENHRY and SYGVKD. The CDR3 sequence is 13 residues long. Here the CDR3 reads CAMGGGTAGELFF. CDR3 DNA sequence: TGTGCCATGGGTGGCGGGACGGCCGGGGAGCTGTTTTTT.

The chain joins TRBV5-6 to TRBJ1-4; tentatively, D is TRBD1 (5 bases). The CDR3 is 14 residues long. Germline-derived CDR1 and CDR2 are SGHDT and YYEEEE. Trimming took off 3 bases at V and 10 bases at J, with 16 bases between the two ends. DNA for the CDR3: TGTGCCAGCAGCTACACGGACCAGGGAGGAAAACTGTTTTTT. Amino acids: CASSYTDQGGKLFF.

V and J are TRBV7-2 and TRBJ2-7; D not certain. Germline V lookup: CDR1 SGHTA, CDR2 FQGNSA. Trimming stripped 5 bases from V and 3 bases from J, with 8 bases between. The CDR3 is 12 amino acids. DNA of the CDR3: TGTGCCAGCAGCCACCCAGGCTACGAGCAGTACTTC. It yields the protein CASSHPGYEQYF.